The source of this T cell receptor beta chain is a study of graft-versus-host responses after intestinal transplantation. Study-level information: In this cohort, recipients had multivisceral, liver-intestinal, or isolated intestinal transplants. Recipients across the board were started on anti-thymocyte globulin induction, then kept on tacrolimus and steroids for two to three years.

Turning to this clone: Antigen unknown.

In germline, CDR1 is MNHNS, CDR2 SASEGT. Trimming stripped 2 bases from V and 7 bases from J, with 35 bases between. The CDR3 consists of 22 residues. Broader study findings: Recipient marrow held GvH clones, some first seen in ileum or blood.

Intraepithelial lymphocytes and lamina propria lymphocytes were released through processing of graft tissue. Only in-frame clones appear in the TCRdb table, and some are missing; sequencing was by immunoSEQ multiplex PCR. The table lists tens of thousands of clones, around 78% of them singletons, with roughly 3.1% in the top ten. V is TRBV6-1 and J is TRBJ1-4; TRBD1 might be the D (5 bases). The source of this sequence is a human patient who received an intestinal transplant, so some T cells may come from the graft donor. This specimen consisted of ileum tissue, obtained 12 days after intestinal transplant. Written as DNA, the CDR3 is TGTGCCAGCAGTGAACCGACAGAGGTTTCCCCGATCCGTGGATCGGTAGGTGAAAAACTGTTTTTT. Its protein is CASSEPTEVSPIRGSVGEKLFF.